Listed here are 10 T cell receptor beta chains from one sample, sequenced in a study of blood T cells in healthy people across ages. A J-beta primer mix and a sample-barcoded 5' primer were used in a second PCR of roughly 6 to 12 cycles. TCRdb processed the 5' RACE reads anew with MiXCR; each CDR3 protein has one entry. The sample has hundreds of thousands of distinct CDR3 sequences; roughly 31% are singletons. Specimen: blood. The receptor source for this set is a woman at least 80 years old in good health.

This chain uses TRBV30 with TRBJ1-1, with D perhaps matching TRBD1 (5 bases). The CDR3 runs 14 residues. Deletions cut 2 bases from V and 2 bases from J, with 12 bases between. Germline lookup yields CDR1 GTSNPN and CDR2 SVGIG (reference sequence). CDR3 sequence reads: CAWSRGRVNTEAFF. In DNA form, the CDR3 reads TGTGCCTGGAGTCGAGGCAGGGTCAACACTGAAGCTTTCTTT.

Details on this clonotype: This clone may be a read error of a much larger clone one base away. The chain uses TRBV6-1 and TRBJ2-1, with 8 nucleotides matching TRBD2. The CDR3 sequence is 17 residues long. CDR1 is MNHNS and CDR2 is SASEGT in the germline V gene. DNA of the CDR3: TGTGCCAGCAGTGAAGCATTAAGAGCGGGGGTCGACAATGGGCAGTTCTTC. It translates to CASSEALRAGVDNGQFF.

Ten or more counts support this clonotype. A much larger clone sits a single nucleotide away, making a read error possible. This chain links TRBV20-1 with TRBJ2-1, with 9 bases aligning to TRBD2. The junction had 12 bases not matched to a gene; V was cut back by 5 bases and J by 10 bases. The CDR3 consists of 14 residues. Germline lookup yields CDR1 DFQATT and CDR2 SNEGSKA (reference sequence). CDR3 residues: CSAFAGGRRFEQFF. For the CDR3, the DNA is TGCAGTGCTTTCGCGGGGGGGAGGCGGTTCGAGCAGTTCTTC.

The chain uses TRBV7-2 and TRBJ2-3, with TRBD2 as a possible D gene (6 bases). The CDR3 totals 15 residues. Looked up from germline, CDR1 is SGHTA and CDR2 is FQGNSA. Trimming removed 1 base from V and 4 bases from J, with 12 bases in between. The CDR3 DNA follows: TGTGCCAGCAGCTTAGACGGGAGTCCCGCAGATACGCAGTATTTT. Its protein product is CASSLDGSPADTQYF.

The table lists this clonotype with many counts. The chain joins TRBV7-2 to TRBJ2-7, with 9 bases identical to TRBD1. Trimming took 4 bases from V and 6 from J; bases not matched to a gene: 1. The CDR3 sequence is 12 residues long. The germline CDR1 and CDR2 sequences are SGHTA and FQGNSA. The DNA for the CDR3 is TGTGCCAGCAGCTACAGGGGGCTCGAGCAGTACTTC. Translating gives CASSYRGLEQYF.

About this clonotype itself: A read error is possible here, since a much larger clone lies one base away. The chain couples TRBV4-3 to TRBJ1-2; TRBD1 matches 7 bases. The CDR3 consists of 16 residues. V shed 3 bases, J shed 4 bases, and the junction held 11 bases outside the gene matches. Germline V gene data show CDR1 as LGHNA and CDR2 as YSLEER. CDR3 bases: TGCGCCAGCAGCCAGGACGGCCGGGACAGACCCTATGGCTACACCTTC. Protein: CASSQDGRDRPYGYTF.

This clonotype was picked up many times. It may be a read error: a sequence one base away is much more abundant. The chain links TRBV20-1 to TRBJ2-1, with D possibly being TRBD2 (6 bases). The assigned J gene may be wrong: the sequence end matches TRBJ2-7 better. This CDR3 has 13 amino acids. Per the germline V gene, CDR1 is DFQATT and CDR2 is SNEGSKA (reference sequence). CDR3 sequence reads: CSAKRGNYNEQYF. The CDR3 DNA follows: TGCAGTGCTAAACGGGGGAACTACAATGAGCAGTACTTC.

The chain links TRBV7-2 to TRBJ2-5, with 9 bases identical to TRBD1. The V segment lost 5 bases and the J segment 5 bases; nucleotides outside the gene matches: 12. The CDR3 is 16 amino acids. Germline CDR1 is SGHTA and CDR2 is FQGNSA. This CDR3 is CASSRGTGSGYETQYF. CDR3 DNA sequence: TGTGCCAGCAGCCGGGGGACAGGGTCCGGGTATGAGACCCAGTACTTC.

In its sample, this clonotype was seen a few times. The V gene is TRBV9, the J gene TRBJ1-2, with D possibly TRBD1 on 5 matching bases. The CDR3 is made up of 14 amino acids. In germline, CDR1 is SGDLS, CDR2 YYNGEE. Between the trimmed V and J ends, which lost 4 bases and 5 bases, there was a span of 15 bases. The CDR3 protein is CASSLGWGSYGYTF. CDR3 DNA sequence: TGTGCCAGCAGCCTTGGATGGGGGAGTTATGGCTACACCTTC.

This clonotype was seen many times. The chain carries TRBV20-1 and TRBJ1-5, with TRBD1 as a possible D gene (6 bases). CDR3 length: 13 amino acids. Trimming took 4 bases from V and 6 from J, leaving 13 bases between them. Germline assignment: CDR1 DFQATT and CDR2 SNEGSKA (reference sequence). The CDR3 DNA sequence: TGCAGTGCTATTAACAGGGCTAGTCAGCCCCAGCATTTT. This encodes CSAINRASQPQHF.